These 11 T cell receptor beta chains were all obtained from the same sample, sequenced in a study of shared clonotypes between healthy human individuals. Clones were sequenced by immunoSEQ multiplex PCR, and TCRdb holds only the in-frame ones, with some missing. Of about 510,000 clones detected, roughly 79% appear once; the ten largest clones hold around 12%. Sequences were obtained from PBMCs. The origin of the receptors is a woman aged 40 to 55 in good health. Some clones in this sample may be carry-over from other donors' samples.

V is TRBV29-1 and J is TRBJ1-2, with 8 bases aligning to TRBD1. The V and J ends lost 1 base and 8 bases, in that order; junction bases with no gene match: 6. The CDR3 length is 13 residues. The V gene's germline CDR1 is SQVTM and CDR2 ANQGSEA. CDR3 DNA sequence: TGCAGCGTTGAAGTAGTGACAGGGGTAGGCTACACCTTC. Its protein product is CSVEVVTGVGYTF.

The genes are TRBV7-9 and TRBJ2-3; 10 bases map to TRBD2. CDR1 and CDR2 (germline): SEHNR, FQNEAQ (reference sequence). This CDR3 contains 18 residues. Trimming at V came to 1 base and at J to 0 bases, leaving 7 bases not matched to a gene. The CDR3 here is CASSLDPGLASSTDTQYF. As DNA, the CDR3 is TGTGCCAGCAGCTTAGACCCGGGACTAGCGTCTAGCACAGATACGCAGTATTTT.

As for this clone: An end of the junction does not agree with germline; a read error may underlie this. J is TRBJ2-7 and V is TRBV7-7; weak D call: TRBD2 (6 bases). The CDR3 runs 15 residues. Germline-derived CDR1 and CDR2 are SSHAT and FNYEAQ (reference sequence). The CDR3 here is CASSLGGGQTYEQYF. As DNA, the CDR3 is TGTGCTAGCAGCTTGGGAGGCGGGCAAACCTACGAGCAGTACTTC.

The CDR3 is CASSFLTSGLGRIEQYF. For the CDR3, the DNA is TGTGCCAGCAGTTTTCTGACTAGCGGGTTGGGGCGTATCGAGCAGTACTTC. The chain is built from TRBV28 and TRBJ2-7; TRBD2 matches at 10 bases. Unmatched junction bases numbered 14, after V lost 3 bases and J lost 6 bases. Germline CDR1 MDHEN, CDR2 SYDVKM. The CDR3 runs 17 residues.

CDR3 bases: TGTGCCAGCAGTGAGTTCAGTAATCAGCCCCAGCATTTT. Amino acid sequence: CASSEFSNQPQHF. This chain uses TRBV2 with TRBJ1-5; D not resolved. Trimming cost V 3 bases and J 4 bases, with 7 bases left between them. Germline V gene data show CDR1 as SNHLY and CDR2 as FYNNEI. The CDR3 has 13 amino acids. Looking up the rest from reference TRBV2 and TRBJ1-5 gives the full variable domain: EPEVTQTPSHQVTQMGQEVILRCVPISNHLYFYWYRQILGQKVEFLVSFYNNEISEKSEIFDDQFSVERPDGSNFTLKIRSTKLEDSAMYFCASSEFSNQPQHFGDGTRLSIL.

The genes are TRBV5-5 and TRBJ1-1; D ambiguous. Germline loops: CDR1 SGHKS, CDR2 YYEKEE (reference sequence). The CDR3 length is 12 residues. V was shortened by 0 bases and J by 7 bases, with 7 bases between the two germline ends. Here the CDR3 DNA reads TGTGCCAGCAGCTTGGGGGGATTTGAAGCTTTCTTT. Residues: CASSLGGFEAFF.

The rearrangement uses TRBV6-9 and TRBJ1-1, with D perhaps TRBD1 (6 bases). The germline V gene encodes CDR1 MNHGY and CDR2 SVAAGI. The length of the CDR3 is 14 residues. V was pared by 4 bases and J by 3 bases, with 12 bases between. The CDR3: CASSLRGPYTEAFF. In DNA, the CDR3 is TGTGCCAGCAGTTTACGGGGGCCGTACACTGAAGCTTTCTTT.

J is TRBJ2-7 and V is TRBV18; D is possibly TRBD2 (6 bases). The CDR3 spans 15 residues. Per germline, CDR1 KGHSH and CDR2 LQKENI. Trimming removed 3 bases from V and 3 bases from J, with 15 bases in between. The CDR3 sequence is CASSPGTFPNYEQYF. Written as DNA, the CDR3 is TGTGCCAGCTCACCCGGGACTTTTCCGAACTACGAGCAGTACTTC.

This sequence joins TRBV18 and TRBJ2-1; 9 bases agree with TRBD1. The V segment lost 6 bases and the J segment 2 bases; nucleotides outside the gene matches: 5. CDR1 is KGHSH, CDR2 LQKENI, per germline. This CDR3 contains 15 residues. Written as DNA, the CDR3 is TGTGCCAGCTCCACCGGGACAGGGACCTACAATGAGCAGTTCTTC. Protein product: CASSTGTGTYNEQFF.

The chain joins TRBV6-4 to TRBJ2-7; a weak D match, TRBD1 (6 bases). The V end lost 9 bases, the J end lost 5 bases, and 17 bases lay between the germline ends. The CDR3 sequence is 13 residues long. The V gene's germline CDR1 is MRHNA and CDR2 SNTAGT. This CDR3 reads CARPDRPKDEQYF. The CDR3 DNA reads as TGTGCCAGACCAGACAGGCCTAAGGACGAGCAGTACTTC.

The chain recombines TRBV5-1 with TRBJ2-2, with TRBD2 matching over 11 bases. Germline lookup yields CDR1 SGHRS and CDR2 YFSETQ. Trimming cost V 4 bases and J 3 bases; bases outside gene matches: 5. This CDR3 is 16 amino acids long. CDR3 in amino acids: CASSPLAGVDTGELFF. DNA of the CDR3: TGCGCCAGCAGCCCACTAGCGGGAGTTGACACCGGGGAGCTGTTTTTT.